The 17 T cell receptor gamma chains below were found in one sample sequenced in a study of gamma delta lymphoproliferative disorders and STAT genes. The receptor sequences were amplified from genomic DNA of peripheral blood mononuclear cells. TCRdb reran clone calling via CATT on the multiplex PCR reads. The data contain over 4,000 gamma-chain clones, over 7.5% of them singletons. Source material: blood. The source of these receptors is a human donor in good health.

This clone is medium-sized. This chain joins TRGV4 and TRGJ1 or TRGJ2. Germline matching of the DNA provided the J gene here, since TCRdb leaves it blank. V was clipped by 1 base and J by 2 bases; unmatched bases: 5. This CDR3 is built from 14 residues. The germline gives CDR1 EGSTGY, CDR2 YDSYTSSV. Written as DNA, the CDR3 is TGTGCCACCTGGGATGGACCCGATTATTATAAGAAACTCTTT. Translation gives CATWDGPDYYKKLF.

This clone is medium-sized within its sample. The V call is TRGV8, the J call TRGJP2. The J gene is absent in TCRdb and was assigned here via DNA matching to germline. The CDR3 spans 15 residues. With 5 bases clipped from V and 3 bases from J, the junction kept 9 bases outside the gene matches. Germline V gene sequence: CDR1 VENAVY, CDR2 YDSYNSRV. CDR3 amino acids: CATWGGEGSDWIKTF. CDR3 bases: TGTGCCACCTGGGGGGGGGAGGGTAGTGATTGGATCAAGACGTTT.

Judged by abundance, this clone is medium-sized (0.01 to 0.1%). The V gene is TRGV10, the J gene TRGJP1. TCRdb does not report a J gene; here it was assigned by matching the DNA to germline references. Being an ORF, TRGV10 has a function that is uncertain. This CDR3 region has 12 residues. The V and J ends lost 11 bases and 4 bases, in that order; junction bases with no gene match: 5. CDR3 nucleotides: TGTGCTGCGCAACACACTGGTTGGTTCAAGATATTT. Translated: CAAQHTGWFKIF.

By sample share, this clone is medium-sized. This chain connects TRGV11 to TRGJ1 or TRGJ2. TCRdb does not report a J gene; here it was assigned by matching the DNA to germline references. TRGV11 is filed as an ORF, its function uncertain. Trimming took 8 bases from V and 3 from J; bases not matched to a gene: 10. CDR3 size: 14 residues. The CDR3 sequence: CACWKSWAYYKKLF. DNA for the CDR3: TGTGCCTGCTGGAAAAGTTGGGCTTATTATAAGAAACTCTTT.

This clone rates as medium-sized (0.01 to 0.1%). The chain carries TRGV10 and TRGJP1. TCRdb records no J gene; here it was assigned by comparing the DNA to germline. TRGV10 is assigned to the ORF class and has an uncertain function. The CDR3 extends over 11 amino acids. V trimming: 12 bases; J trimming: 7 bases; junction bases outside the gene matches: 6. DNA for the CDR3: TGTGCTGCTCCGGATGGTTGGTTCAAGATATTT. This sequence encodes CAAPDGWFKIF.

This clone is labeled as medium-sized. The chain links TRGV11 to TRGJ1 or TRGJ2. TCRdb carries no J gene annotation; the J gene was assigned here by matching the DNA with germline. TRGV11 is assigned to the ORF class and has an uncertain function. The CDR3 has 19 residues. V was pared by 4 bases and J by 8 bases, with 26 bases of the junction left unmatched. The DNA of the CDR3 is TGTGCCTGCTGGATTAGTTATCCCAGGAGGGATAGTCAGTCAAATAAGAAACTCTTT. Its protein is CACWISYPRRDSQSNKKLF.

This clone rates as medium-sized. The chain couples TRGV9 to TRGJ1 or TRGJ2. Because TCRdb records no J gene, it was assigned here through a match of the DNA to germline. The V segment lost 2 bases and the J segment 1 base; nucleotides outside the gene matches: 2. The CDR3 is made up of 13 amino acids. The V gene's germline CDR1 is GITISATS and CDR2 ISYDGTV (reference sequence). The CDR3 sequence: CALWEDNYYKKLF. The CDR3 coding sequence is TGTGCCTTGTGGGAGGACAATTATTATAAGAAACTCTTT.

This clone appeared a few times. V is TRGV3 and J is TRGJ1 or TRGJ2. The J gene, left out of TCRdb, was set here by checking the DNA against germline. Trimming removed 3 bases from V and 0 bases from J; junction bases left unmatched: 8. The CDR3 sequence is 15 residues long. Germline loops: CDR1 VTNTFY, CDR2 YDVSTARD (reference sequence). In nucleotides, the CDR3 is TGTGCCACCTGGGACTGGGACTCGAATTATTATAAGAAACTCTTT. Encoded protein: CATWDWDSNYYKKLF.

Regarding this clone: No DNA is shown, since the ends of the CDR3 on it are uncertain; the CDR3 is the one TCRdb lists. The V segment is TRGV3, and no J call was made. The CDR3 is 20 amino acids long, termini counted. Germline CDR1 and CDR2: VTNTFY and YDVSTARD (reference sequence). The CDR3 is CATWDRPICIRNSLAVEQHF.

This clone came up a few times. The DNA is left out, because the CDR3 cannot be placed on it with certainty; the CDR3 is given as TCRdb lists it. No J gene was called, and the V gene is TRGV10. TRGV10 is an ORF, with its function uncertain. Counting both end residues, the CDR3 totals 17 amino acids. The CDR3 sequence: CAAWDPSRNSLAVEQHF.

Judged by abundance, this clone is medium-sized. The chain couples TRGV2 to TRGJP1. The J gene, not given by TCRdb, was assigned here from a germline match of the nucleotide sequence. The germline gives CDR1 EGSNGY, CDR2 YDSYNSKV. The CDR3 is made up of 16 amino acids. The V segment lost 2 bases and the J segment 0 bases; nucleotides outside the gene matches: 6. CDR3 region: CATWDDQYTTGWFKIF. The DNA of the CDR3 is TGTGCCACCTGGGACGACCAATATACCACTGGTTGGTTCAAGATATTT.

This clone is labeled as medium-sized. The DNA is left out, because the CDR3 cannot be placed on it with certainty; the CDR3 is given as TCRdb lists it. No J gene was called, and the V gene is TRGV11. TRGV11 is annotated as an ORF whose role is uncertain. The CDR3 contains 16 residues when both ends are counted. This CDR3 reads CTTVPAGLGTEYKKLF.

This clone counts as medium-sized (0.01 to 0.1%). The sample contains more than one DNA sequence encoding this CDR3. The rearrangement uses TRGV2 and TRGJ1 or TRGJ2. The J gene is not listed in TCRdb, so it was assigned here from a DNA match to germline. CDR1 and CDR2 (germline): EGSNGY, YDSYNSKV. V lost 1 base and J lost 2; bases outside the gene matches: 2. This CDR3 is 13 amino acids long. The CDR3 sequence: CATWDGYYYKKLF. Written as DNA, the CDR3 is TGTGCCACCTGGGACGGCTATTATTATAAGAAACTCTTT.

By sample share, this clone is medium-sized. This chain connects TRGV9 to TRGJP. No J gene was available from TCRdb, and it was assigned here by a germline match of the DNA. CDR1 is GITISATS, CDR2 ISYDGTV, per germline (reference sequence). The J segment lost 2 bases and the V segment lost 5 bases, leaving 0 bases of the junction unmatched. This CDR3 region has 15 residues. The CDR3 is CALWGQELGKKIKVF. CDR3 DNA sequence: TGTGCCTTGTGGGGGCAAGAGTTGGGCAAAAAAATCAAGGTATTT.

This clone is termed medium-sized (0.01 to 0.1%). The chain combines TRGV3 with TRGJ1 or TRGJ2. The J gene was not available in TCRdb and was assigned here by matching the DNA to germline segments. The length of the CDR3 is 14 residues. V trimming: 1 base; J trimming: 0 bases; junction bases outside the gene matches: 3. Germline loops: CDR1 VTNTFY, CDR2 YDVSTARD (reference sequence). The CDR3 sequence: CATWDSKNYYKKLF. As DNA, the CDR3 is TGTGCCACCTGGGACAGTAAGAATTATTATAAGAAACTCTTT.

This clone has a count of ten or more. Called V gene: TRGV9; the J gene was not called. The CDR3 consists of 10 residues. Germline CDR1 and CDR2: GITISATS and ISYDGTV (reference sequence). As DNA, the CDR3 is TGTGCCTTGTGGGAGGTGCACAGGCTCTTT. Translating gives CALWEVHRLF.

This clone showed up many times. The rearrangement uses TRGV11 and TRGJP2. TRGV11 is assigned to the ORF class and has an uncertain function. Trimming cost V 12 bases and J 8 bases; bases outside gene matches: 0. The CDR3 covers 9 residues. This chain's CDR3 is CACDWIKTF. CDR3 sequence (DNA): TGTGCCTGCGATTGGATCAAGACGTTT.